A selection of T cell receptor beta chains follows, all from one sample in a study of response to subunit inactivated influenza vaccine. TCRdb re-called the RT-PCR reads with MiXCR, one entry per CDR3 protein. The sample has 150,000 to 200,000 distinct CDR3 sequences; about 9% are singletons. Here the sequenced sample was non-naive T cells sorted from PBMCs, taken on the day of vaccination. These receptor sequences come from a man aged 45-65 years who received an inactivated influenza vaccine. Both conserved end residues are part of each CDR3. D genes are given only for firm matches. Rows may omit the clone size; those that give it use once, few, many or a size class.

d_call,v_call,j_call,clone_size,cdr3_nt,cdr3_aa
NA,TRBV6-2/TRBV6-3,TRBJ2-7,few,TGTGCCAGCAGTCCACCTTCCTACGAGCAGTACTTC,CASSPPSYEQYF
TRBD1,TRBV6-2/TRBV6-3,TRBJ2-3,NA,TGTGCCAGCAGTTACTCGATGGACAGGGGCACAGATACGCAGTATTTT,CASSYSMDRGTDTQYF
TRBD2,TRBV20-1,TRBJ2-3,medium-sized,TGCAGTGCTGACGTAGCGGGGGGCACAGATACGCAGTATTTT,CSADVAGGTDTQYF
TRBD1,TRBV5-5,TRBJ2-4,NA,TGTGCCAGCAGCTCCGGGACAGCTCTAGCCAAAAACATTCAGTACTTC,CASSSGTALAKNIQYF
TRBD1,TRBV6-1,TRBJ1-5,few,TGTGCCAGCAGATTCAGGGGGGAGAGCAATCAGCCCCAGCATTTT,CASRFRGESNQPQHF
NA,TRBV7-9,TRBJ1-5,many,TGTGCCAGCAGCTTGGGCCTAAATAGCAATCAGCCCCAGCATTTT,CASSLGLNSNQPQHF
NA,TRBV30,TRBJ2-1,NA,TGTGCCTGGAGTCGGGGGGCCGACAATGAGCAGTTCTTC,CAWSRGADNEQFF
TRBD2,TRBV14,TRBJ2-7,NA,TGTGCCAGCAGCCAAGCGCCGGGACTAGCGGGAATAGAGCAGTACTTC,CASSQAPGLAGIEQYF
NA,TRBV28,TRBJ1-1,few,TGTGCCAGCAATGATAATACTGAAGCTTTCTTT,CASNDNTEAFF
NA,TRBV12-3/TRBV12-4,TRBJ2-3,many,TGTGCCAGCGGAGAGACCGGGACGGGCACAGATACGCAGTATTTT,CASGETGTGTDTQYF
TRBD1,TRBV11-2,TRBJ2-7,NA,TGTGCCAGCAGCCGGACAAGGGGGCGGCTATACGAGCAGTACTTC,CASSRTRGRLYEQYF
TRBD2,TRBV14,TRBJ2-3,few,TGTGCCAGCAGCCTCTCGGGGGGGAGGCTGGATACGCAGTATTTT,CASSLSGGRLDTQYF
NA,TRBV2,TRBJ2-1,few,TGTGCCAGCAGTGAAGACTCAAGCTCCTACAATGAGCAGTTCTTC,CASSEDSSSYNEQFF
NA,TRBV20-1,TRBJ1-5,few,TGCAGTGCTGGCGATTGGGAGGGAGTTCAGCCCCAGCATTTT,CSAGDWEGVQPQHF
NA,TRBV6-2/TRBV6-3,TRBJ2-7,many,TGTGCCAGCAGTTACTCTTCAGGGACGGGCCGCGAGCAGTACTTC,CASSYSSGTGREQYF
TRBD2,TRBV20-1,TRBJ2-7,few,TGCAGTGCTAGTCCTAGCGGGATGGGATACGAGCAGTACTTC,CSASPSGMGYEQYF
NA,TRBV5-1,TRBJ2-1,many,TGCGCCAGCAGCTATTCCGGGGCGTACAATGAGCAGTTCTTC,CASSYSGAYNEQFF
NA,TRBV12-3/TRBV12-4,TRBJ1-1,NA,TGTGCCAGCAGTCGGGACGGAGGAGGTGGCACTGAAGCTTTCTTT,CASSRDGGGGTEAFF
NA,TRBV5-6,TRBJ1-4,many,TGTGCCAGCAGCCATCGGGATAATGAAAAACTGTTTTTT,CASSHRDNEKLFF
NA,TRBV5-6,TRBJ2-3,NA,TGTGCCAGCAGCCCCCGGTTGGACCCCCGCACAGATACGCAGTATTTT,CASSPRLDPRTDTQYF
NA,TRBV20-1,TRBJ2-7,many,TGCAGTGCTGAAAAATACTCAAAAGCCGTGTCCTACGAGCAGTACTTC,CSAEKYSKAVSYEQYF
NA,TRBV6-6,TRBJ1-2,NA,TGTGCCAGCAGTTACGGAGAAAGCTATGGCTACACCTTC,CASSYGESYGYTF
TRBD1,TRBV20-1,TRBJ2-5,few,TGCAGTGCTAGAGTTTTGGGGACAGGAGGGGAGACCCAGTACTTC,CSARVLGTGGETQYF
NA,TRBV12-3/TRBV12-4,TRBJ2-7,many,TGTGCCAGCAGTTTACAGACAGCGAAATACGAGCAGTACTTC,CASSLQTAKYEQYF
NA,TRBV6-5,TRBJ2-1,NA,TGTGCCAGCAGTTACTCGAAAAACTCCTACAATGAGCAGTTCTTC,CASSYSKNSYNEQFF
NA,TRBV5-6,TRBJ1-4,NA,TGTGCCAGCAGCTATCAGGGGTCTAATGAAAAACTGTTTTTT,CASSYQGSNEKLFF
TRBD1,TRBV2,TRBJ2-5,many,TGTGCCAGCAGCCGAACGACAGGGAATACCCAAGAGACCCAGTACTTC,CASSRTTGNTQETQYF
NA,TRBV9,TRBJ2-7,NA,TGTGCCAGCAGCGCCGAGAGGGGTACCGAGCAGTACTTC,CASSAERGTEQYF
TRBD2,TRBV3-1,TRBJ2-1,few,TGTGCCAGCAGCCCGGGGACTAGAAACAATGAGCAGTTCTTC,CASSPGTRNNEQFF
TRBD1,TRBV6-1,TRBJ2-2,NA,TGTGCCAGCAGACAACAGGGGGCAAGGAACACCGGGGAGCTGTTTTTT,CASRQQGARNTGELFF
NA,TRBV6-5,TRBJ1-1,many,TGTGCCAGCAGTTCCGGACCGAGGACTGAAGCTTTCTTT,CASSSGPRTEAFF
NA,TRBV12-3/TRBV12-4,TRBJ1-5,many,TGTGCCAGCAGAGAGAACGTGGGCCAGCCCCAGCATTTT,CASRENVGQPQHF
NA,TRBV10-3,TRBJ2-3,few,TGTGCCATCAGTGACGGCAGGGGGGGGACAGATACGCAGTATTTT,CAISDGRGGTDTQYF
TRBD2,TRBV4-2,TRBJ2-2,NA,TGTGCCAGCAGCCAGCCGGGACTAGCGGGAAGAGGGGAGCTGTTTTTT,CASSQPGLAGRGELFF
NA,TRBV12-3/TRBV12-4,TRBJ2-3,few,TGTGCCAGCAGTTCCCCAGGGGTGACGCAGTATTTT,CASSSPGVTQYF
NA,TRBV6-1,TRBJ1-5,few,TGTGCCAGCAGTGAAGACCAGGGATGGGGCAATCAGCCCCAGCATTTT,CASSEDQGWGNQPQHF
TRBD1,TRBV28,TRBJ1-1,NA,TGTGCCAGCAGTTTACGGACAGGGGGCACGAACACTGAAGCTTTCTTT,CASSLRTGGTNTEAFF
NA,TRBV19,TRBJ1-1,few,TGTGCCAGTAGTATAGAAGGGGCCGTGAACACTGAAGCTTTCTTT,CASSIEGAVNTEAFF
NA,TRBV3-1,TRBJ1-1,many,TGTGCCAGCAGCCCAACAGGGTCGTCCCTGGAAGCTTTCTTT,CASSPTGSSLEAFF
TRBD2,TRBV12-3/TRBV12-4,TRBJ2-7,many,TGTGCCAGCAGTTCATCCAGGACTAGCGCCTACGAGCAGTACTTC,CASSSSRTSAYEQYF
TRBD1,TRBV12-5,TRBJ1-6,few,TGTGCTAGTGGTTCGGACAGGGGTTTTAATTCACCCCTCCACTTT,CASGSDRGFNSPLHF
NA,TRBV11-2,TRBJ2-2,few,TGTGCCAGTTTGCGCGGGTCCAACACCGGGGAGCTGTTTTTT,CASLRGSNTGELFF
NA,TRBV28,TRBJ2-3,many,TGTGCAAAATGCACAGATACGCAGTATTTT,CAKCTDTQYF
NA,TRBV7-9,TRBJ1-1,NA,TGTGCCAGCAGCTTAGGAGCAGGAGGAGGGAACACTGAAGCTTTCTTT,CASSLGAGGGNTEAFF
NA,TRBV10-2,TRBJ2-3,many,TGCGCCAGCACCCCGCCATGGTCAGATACGCAGTATTTT,CASTPPWSDTQYF
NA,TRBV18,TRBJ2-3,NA,TGTGCCAGCTCACCACCGTACGGGCCCGATACGCAGTATTTT,CASSPPYGPDTQYF
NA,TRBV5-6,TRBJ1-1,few,TGTGCCAGCAGCTTGGTTCGTGGGGGGGCCACTGAAGCTTTCTTT,CASSLVRGGATEAFF
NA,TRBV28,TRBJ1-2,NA,TGTGCCAGCAGACCATCTCTCACAGGGTATGGCTACACCTTC,CASRPSLTGYGYTF